The present T cell receptor (beta chain) was sequenced within a study of blood T cell repertoires in COVID-19. CDR3 size: 13 residues. V was cut by 3 bases and J by 9 bases, with 9 bases left in between. Generated by immunoSEQ multiplex PCR, the TCRdb table keeps only in-frame clones and is missing some. There are approximately 93,000 clones in the sample; 75% to 85% occur only once, and roughly a tenth lies in the top ten. Specimen: peripheral blood. The TCR was taken from an elderly woman with acute or convalescent COVID-19. J is TRBJ1-6 and V is TRBV12-3 or TRBV12-4, with D unclear. CDR3 residues: CASSFEGTSPLHF. For the CDR3, the DNA is TGTGCCAGCAGTTTTGAGGGTACTTCACCCCTCCACTTT.